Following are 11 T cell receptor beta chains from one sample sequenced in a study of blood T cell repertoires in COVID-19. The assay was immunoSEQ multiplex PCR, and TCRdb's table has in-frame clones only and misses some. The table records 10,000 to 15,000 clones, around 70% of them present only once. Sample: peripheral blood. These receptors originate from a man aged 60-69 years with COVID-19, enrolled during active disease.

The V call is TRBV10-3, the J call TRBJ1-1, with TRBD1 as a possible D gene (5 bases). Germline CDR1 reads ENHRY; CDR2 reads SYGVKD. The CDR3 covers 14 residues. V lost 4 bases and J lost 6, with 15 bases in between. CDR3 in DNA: TGTGCCATCAGTGCGAGTTCCACGGGGGCTGAAGCTTTCTTT. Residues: CAISASSTGAEAFF.

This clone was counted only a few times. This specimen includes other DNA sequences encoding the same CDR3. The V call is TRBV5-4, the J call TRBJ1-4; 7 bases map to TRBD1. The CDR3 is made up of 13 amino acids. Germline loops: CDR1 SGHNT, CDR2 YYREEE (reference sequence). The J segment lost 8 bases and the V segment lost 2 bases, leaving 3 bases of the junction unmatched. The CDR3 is CASSLQGNEKLFF. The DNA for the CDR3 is TGTGCCAGCAGCTTACAGGGGAACGAAAAACTGTTTTTT.

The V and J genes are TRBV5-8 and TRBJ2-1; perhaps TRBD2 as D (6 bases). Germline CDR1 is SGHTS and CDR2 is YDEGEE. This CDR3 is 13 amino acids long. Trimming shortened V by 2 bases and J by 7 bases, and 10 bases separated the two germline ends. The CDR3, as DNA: TGTGCCAGCAGCTTAAACCTAGCGAATGAGCAGTTCTTC. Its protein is CASSLNLANEQFF.

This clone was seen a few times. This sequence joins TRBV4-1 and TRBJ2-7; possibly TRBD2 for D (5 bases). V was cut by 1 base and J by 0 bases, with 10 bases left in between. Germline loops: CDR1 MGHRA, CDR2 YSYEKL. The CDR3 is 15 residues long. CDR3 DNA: TGCGCCAGCAGCCAAGGGGAAGGGAGCTCCTACGAGCAGTACTTC. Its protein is CASSQGEGSSYEQYF.

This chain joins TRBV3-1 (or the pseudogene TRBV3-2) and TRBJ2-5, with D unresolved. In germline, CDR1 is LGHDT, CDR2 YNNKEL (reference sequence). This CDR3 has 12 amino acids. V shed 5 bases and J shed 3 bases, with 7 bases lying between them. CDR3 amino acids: CASSFFEETQYF. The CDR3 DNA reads TGTGCCAGCAGCTTCTTTGAAGAGACCCAGTACTTC.

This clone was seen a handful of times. The CDR3 DNA is TGTGCCAGCAGCCTGGCTGGACAGTTGAACACTGAAGCTTTCTTT. Translation gives CASSLAGQLNTEAFF. J is TRBJ1-1 and V is TRBV11-2; the D gene is possibly TRBD1 (6 bases). Trimming left V 5 bases short and J 0 bases short, with 13 bases between. Looked up from germline, CDR1 is SGHAT and CDR2 is FQNNGV. This CDR3 has 15 residues.

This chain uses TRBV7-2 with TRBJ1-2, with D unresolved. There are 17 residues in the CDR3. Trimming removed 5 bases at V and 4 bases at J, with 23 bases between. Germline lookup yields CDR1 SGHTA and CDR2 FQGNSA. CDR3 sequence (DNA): TGTGCCAGCAGCCCGGGGTCGGGCTCCCAATCCCTCTATGGCTACACCTTC. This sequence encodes CASSPGSGSQSLYGYTF.

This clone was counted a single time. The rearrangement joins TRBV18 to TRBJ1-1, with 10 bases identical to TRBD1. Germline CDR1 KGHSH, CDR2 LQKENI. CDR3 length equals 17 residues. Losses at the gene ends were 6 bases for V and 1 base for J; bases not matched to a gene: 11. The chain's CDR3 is CASSPSGTGAWNTEAFF. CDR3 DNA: TGTGCCAGCTCCCCCTCTGGGACAGGGGCCTGGAACACTGAAGCTTTCTTT.

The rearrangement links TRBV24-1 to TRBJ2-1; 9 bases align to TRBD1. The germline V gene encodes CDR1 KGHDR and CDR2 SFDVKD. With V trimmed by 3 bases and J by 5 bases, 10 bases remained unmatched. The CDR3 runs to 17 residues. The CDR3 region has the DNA TGTGCCACCAGTGATCACAGCGGACAGGGGTTGCACAATGAGCAGTTCTTC. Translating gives CATSDHSGQGLHNEQFF.

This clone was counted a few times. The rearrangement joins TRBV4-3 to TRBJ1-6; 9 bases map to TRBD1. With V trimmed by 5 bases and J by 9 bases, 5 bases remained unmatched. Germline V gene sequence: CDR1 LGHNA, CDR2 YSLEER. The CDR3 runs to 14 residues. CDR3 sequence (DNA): TGCGCCAGCAGCGCGGGACAGGGCAGTTCACCCCTCCACTTT. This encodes CASSAGQGSSPLHF.

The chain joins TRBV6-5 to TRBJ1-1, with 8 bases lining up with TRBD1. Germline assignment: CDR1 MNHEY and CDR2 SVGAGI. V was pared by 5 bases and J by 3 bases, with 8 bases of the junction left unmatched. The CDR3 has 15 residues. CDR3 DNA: TGTGCCAGCAGTATCCGGACAGGGACGTACACTGAAGCTTTCTTT. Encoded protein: CASSIRTGTYTEAFF.